This TCR beta chain was profiled in a study of T cell repertoires in cytomegalovirus infection. Whole-study results and caveats: The cumulative frequency of public TCR beta families distinguished individuals who carried CMV together with the relevant HLA.

The CDR3 sequence is 15 residues long. The germline V gene has CDR1 SEHNR and CDR2 FQNEAQ (reference sequence). Trimming shortened V by 1 base and J by 5 bases, and 12 bases separated the two germline ends. This clonotype came up many times. Its antigen is as yet unknown. MiXCR, applied by TCRdb to the reads, yields one record per CDR3 protein. The profile shows 110,000 to 150,000 distinct CDR3 sequences, approximately 5.9% of them singletons. Specimen: PBMCs. This receptor was obtained from a human donor in good health (CMV status not recorded). Some clones in this sample may be carry-over from other donors' samples. The genes are TRBV7-9 and TRBJ2-1; D is unclear. The CDR3 coding sequence is TGTGCCAGCAGCTTAGATTGGGGAACCGACAATGAGCAGTTCTTC. This gives the protein CASSLDWGTDNEQFF.